These 31 T cell receptor beta chains originate from one sample sequenced in a study of blood T cell repertoires in COVID-19. Assay used: immunoSEQ multiplex PCR; TCRdb lists only in-frame clones, some missing. The table lists 300,000 to 400,000 clones, roughly 89% of them singletons. The specimen sequenced was peripheral blood. These receptors originate from a man aged 25 to 40 with COVID-19, enrolled during active disease.

This clone was counted a few times. CDR3: CSVEGDTGGSEAFF. The CDR3, as DNA: TGCAGCGTTGAGGGGGACACAGGGGGGTCTGAAGCTTTCTTT. The chain has TRBV29-1 and TRBJ1-1; 8 nucleotides match TRBD1. The CDR3 is made up of 14 amino acids. Losses at the gene ends were 3 bases for V and 6 bases for J; bases not matched to a gene: 9. CDR1 is SQVTM, CDR2 ANQGSEA, per germline.

The chain joins TRBV6-5 to TRBJ1-1; 8 bases match TRBD1. The V gene's germline CDR1 is MNHEY and CDR2 SVGAGI. V lost 7 bases, J lost 4 bases, and 11 bases stayed unmatched. This CDR3 is 15 amino acids long. CDR3 nucleotide sequence: TGTGCCAGCAATCGACAGGGGACGCTACCCACTGAAGCTTTCTTT. Protein sequence: CASNRQGTLPTEAFF.

The rearrangement links TRBV7-3 to TRBJ2-3, with 11 nucleotides matching TRBD2. J gave up 3 bases and V 5 bases, and 10 bases lay outside the gene matches. Germline lookup yields CDR1 SGHTA and CDR2 FQGTGA. The CDR3 totals 17 residues. CDR3 in DNA: TGTGCCAGCAGCCTTCTGACTAGCGGGACGGGTACAGATACGCAGTATTTT. Amino acid sequence: CASSLLTSGTGTDTQYF. Drawing the rest from reference TRBV7-3 and TRBJ2-3, the complete variable domain is GAGVSQTPSNKVTEKGKYVELRCDPISGHTALYWYRQSLGQGPEFLIYFQGTGAADDSGLPNDRFFAVRPEGSVSTLKIQRTERGDSAVYLCASSLLTSGTGTDTQYFGPGTRLTVL.

This clone showed up just a few times. This chain links TRBV9 with TRBJ2-2, with 8 bases that match TRBD1. The length of the CDR3 is 16 residues. Trimming took 4 bases from V and 0 from J; bases not matched to a gene: 5. The germline V gene encodes CDR1 SGDLS and CDR2 YYNGEE. The CDR3 DNA follows: TGTGCCAGCAGCTTTAGGACAGGGACGAACACCGGGGAGCTGTTTTTT. It encodes CASSFRTGTNTGELFF.

The rearrangement uses TRBV11-2 and TRBJ2-5; tentative D call: TRBD2 (6 bases). CDR3 length equals 13 residues. The V end was cut by 1 base, the J end by 3 bases, with 6 bases between. CDR1 is SGHAT and CDR2 is FQNNGV in the germline V gene. The CDR3 DNA reads as TGTGCCAGCAGCTTAGGGAGGGAAGAGACCCAGTACTTC. Protein product: CASSLGREETQYF.

DNA of the CDR3: TGCGCCAGCAGCCTTCAGACAGGGAGCTCTGGGGCCAACGTCCTGACTTTC. Translating gives CASSLQTGSSGANVLTF. This chain joins TRBV5-1 and TRBJ2-6, with TRBD1 matching 7 bases. CDR1 SGHRS and CDR2 YFSETQ come from the germline V gene. The length of the CDR3 is 17 residues. Unmatched junction bases numbered 7, after V lost 4 bases and J lost 0 bases.

The rearrangement links TRBV2 to TRBJ2-7; 7 nucleotides agree with TRBD2. CDR1 is SNHLY, CDR2 FYNNEI, per germline. Trimming removed 3 bases from V and 0 bases from J; junction bases left unmatched: 5. The CDR3 is 15 amino acids. CDR3 bases: TGTGCCAGCAGTGAGTGGCGGGGGAGCTCCTACGAGCAGTACTTC. Translation: CASSEWRGSSYEQYF. Supplemented by reference TRBV2 and TRBJ2-7, the full variable domain reads EPEVTQTPSHQVTQMGQEVILRCVPISNHLYFYWYRQILGQKVEFLVSFYNNEISEKSEIFDDQFSVERPDGSNFTLKIRSTKLEDSAMYFCASSEWRGSSYEQYFGPGTRLTVT.

V gene TRBV11-2 combines with J gene TRBJ1-3; 8 positions match TRBD1. The CDR3 is made up of 16 amino acids. With 4 bases clipped from V and 2 bases from J, the junction kept 7 bases outside the gene matches. Germline assignment: CDR1 SGHAT and CDR2 FQNNGV. For the CDR3, the DNA is TGTGCCAGCAGCTCTTACGGACAGGGAACTGGAAACACCATATATTTT. Its translation is CASSSYGQGTGNTIYF.

The rearrangement links TRBV18 to TRBJ1-4, with 10 bases aligning to TRBD1. This CDR3 has 15 amino acids. The germline gives CDR1 KGHSH, CDR2 LQKENI. V was pared by 6 bases and J by 7 bases, with 8 bases of the junction left unmatched. The CDR3 region is CASSRETGGFEKLFF. CDR3 DNA sequence: TGTGCCAGCTCCCGGGAGACAGGGGGCTTTGAAAAACTGTTTTTT.

V usage is TRBV4-3 and J usage is TRBJ1-2; D perhaps matches TRBD1 (6 bases). Germline V CDR1 and CDR2: LGHNA, YSLEER. The V and J ends lost 4 bases and 4 bases respectively, with 10 bases between them. The CDR3 runs to 13 residues. CDR3 nucleotides: TGCGCCAGCAGCCGAGCAGGGGTCTATGGCTACACCTTC. Translation gives CASSRAGVYGYTF.

A word on this clone: Other DNA sequences within the sample encode an identical CDR3. This sequence joins TRBV18 and TRBJ1-2, with 11 bases aligning to TRBD1. In germline, CDR1 is KGHSH, CDR2 LQKENI. The V segment lost 3 bases and the J segment 5 bases; nucleotides outside the gene matches: 2. This CDR3 has 14 residues. This chain's CDR3 is CASSPGQGVYGYTF. CDR3 nucleotide sequence: TGTGCCAGCTCACCGGGACAGGGGGTTTATGGCTACACCTTC.

The rearrangement uses TRBV20-1 and TRBJ2-3; 9 bases line up with TRBD2. CDR3 length: 16 amino acids. The germline V gene encodes CDR1 DFQATT and CDR2 SNEGSKA (reference sequence). Trimming removed 3 bases from V and 3 bases from J; junction bases left unmatched: 10. The CDR3 is CSASVGRGGQTDTQYF. The DNA for the CDR3 is TGCAGTGCTAGTGTAGGGCGGGGGGGCCAGACAGATACGCAGTATTTT.

As DNA, the CDR3 is TGTGCCAGCACCCCCTACCGGGACACTGAAGCTTTCTTT. It specifies CASTPYRDTEAFF. The genes are TRBV6-6 and TRBJ1-1; D uncertain. The CDR3 is 13 residues long. From germline, CDR1 is MNHNY and CDR2 SVGAGI (reference sequence). V lost 7 bases and J lost 3, with 12 bases in between.

The rearrangement links TRBV18 to TRBJ2-5, with 9 positions matching TRBD2. The V segment lost 3 bases and the J segment 3 bases; nucleotides outside the gene matches: 5. Germline lookup yields CDR1 KGHSH and CDR2 LQKENI. There are 15 residues in the CDR3. CDR3 region: CASSPRGGAEETQYF. The CDR3 DNA is TGTGCCAGCTCACCCCGCGGGGGGGCAGAAGAGACCCAGTACTTC.

The chain carries TRBV11-2 and TRBJ2-3, with 7 bases lining up with TRBD2. Looked up from germline, CDR1 is SGHAT and CDR2 is FQNNGV. The CDR3 totals 14 residues. With 3 bases clipped from V and 6 bases from J, the junction kept 6 bases outside the gene matches. DNA for the CDR3: TGTGCCAGCAGCTTGCGGACTAGTGCTGATACGCAGTATTTT. This codes for CASSLRTSADTQYF.

The chain has TRBV5-1 and TRBJ2-7; TRBD2 matches at 8 bases. This CDR3 spans 14 amino acids. CDR1 and CDR2 from the germline V gene are SGHRS and YFSETQ. V was pared by 6 bases and J by 6 bases, with 11 bases of the junction left unmatched. The CDR3 is CASTTSPGGAEQYF. The CDR3 coding sequence is TGCGCCAGCACCACGAGTCCGGGAGGGGCCGAGCAGTACTTC.

J is TRBJ1-2 and V is TRBV6-1; D uncertain. There are 15 residues in the CDR3. Looked up from germline, CDR1 is MNHNS and CDR2 is SASEGT. V was shortened by 0 bases and J by 4 bases, with 12 bases between the two germline ends. The DNA for the CDR3 is TGTGCCAGCAGTGAAGCCGGGGTGGGAGGCTATGGCTACACCTTC. Encoded protein: CASSEAGVGGYGYTF.

This clone was picked up one time. V gene TRBV6-5 combines with J gene TRBJ2-1; 8 nucleotides match TRBD2. V was clipped by 2 bases and J by 4 bases; unmatched bases: 7. The germline CDR1 and CDR2 sequences are MNHEY and SVGAGI. The length of the CDR3 is 16 residues. CDR3 bases: TGTGCCAGCAGTTACGTACGGGGGGGCCTTTACAATGAGCAGTTCTTC. Amino acid sequence: CASSYVRGGLYNEQFF.

The V and J genes are TRBV6-5 and TRBJ1-2; possible D gene TRBD1, 6 bases. This CDR3 comprises 13 residues. Germline V CDR1 and CDR2: MNHEY, SVGAGI. V dropped 1 base and J dropped 8 bases, with 11 bases sitting between them. In DNA, the CDR3 is TGTGCCAGCAGTTACTATCAGGGGTACGGCTACACCTTC. This translates into CASSYYQGYGYTF.

This chain uses TRBV5-1 with TRBJ2-3, with TRBD2 matching 11 bases. Per the germline V gene, CDR1 is SGHRS and CDR2 is YFSETQ. CDR3 length: 15 amino acids. Trimming took 4 bases from V and 4 from J; bases not matched to a gene: 5. CDR3 nucleotides: TGCGCCAGCAGCCCTTTAGCGGGAGGGCCAGATACGCAGTATTTT. Protein product: CASSPLAGGPDTQYF.

The CDR3 sequence: CASSTDRGPNYGYTF. The CDR3, as DNA: TGTGCCAGCAGCACCGACAGGGGGCCTAACTATGGCTACACCTTC. V is TRBV27 and J is TRBJ1-2; 10 nucleotides agree with TRBD1. CDR1 and CDR2 (germline): MNHEY, SMNVEV (reference sequence). The CDR3 loop spans 15 amino acids. V lost 6 bases, J lost 0 bases, and 4 bases stayed unmatched.

V and J are TRBV9 and TRBJ2-3; D gene unclear. Per germline, CDR1 SGDLS and CDR2 YYNGEE. CDR3 length: 12 residues. V was pared by 3 bases and J by 6 bases, with 8 bases between. The CDR3 loop reads CASSAKPDTQYF. The DNA of the CDR3 is TGTGCCAGCAGCGCGAAGCCCGATACGCAGTATTTT. The full variable domain, rest sourced from reference TRBV9 and TRBJ2-3, is DSGVTQTPKHLITATGQRVTLRCSPRSGDLSVYWYQQSLDQGLQFLIQYYNGEERAKGNILERFSAQQFPDLHSELNLSSLELGDSALYFCASSAKPDTQYFGPGTRLTVL.

This clone has just a few counts. The chain joins TRBV18 to TRBJ1-6; TRBD1 matches 8 bases. V lost 6 bases and J lost 6; bases outside the gene matches: 4. The germline gives CDR1 KGHSH, CDR2 LQKENI. The CDR3 sequence is 14 residues long. The CDR3 region is CASSADRANSPLHF. CDR3 DNA: TGTGCCAGCTCGGCGGACAGGGCTAATTCACCCCTCCACTTT.

The chain is built from TRBV5-1 and TRBJ2-6, with TRBD1 matching 9 bases. This CDR3 is 14 amino acids long. The germline CDR1 and CDR2 sequences are SGHRS and YFSETQ. With V trimmed by 4 bases and J by 12 bases, 8 bases remained unmatched. CDR3 DNA sequence: TGCGCCAGCAGCCCGGACAGGGGCCTCCTCGTCCTGACTTTC. Protein sequence: CASSPDRGLLVLTF.

CDR3 in DNA: TGTGCCAGCAGCCCCCAACCGGGACAGTACAATGAGCAGTTCTTC. The encoded protein is CASSPQPGQYNEQFF. V and J are TRBV7-3 and TRBJ2-1; the match to TRBD1 covers 7 bases. The V and J ends lost 5 bases and 4 bases, in that order; junction bases with no gene match: 8. The CDR3 has 15 residues. CDR1 is SGHTA and CDR2 is FQGTGA in the germline V gene.

This chain joins TRBV24-1 and TRBJ2-1, with 11 bases that match TRBD2. CDR1 is KGHDR and CDR2 is SFDVKD in the germline V gene. The CDR3 loop spans 17 amino acids. Trimming at V came to 3 bases and at J to 6 bases, leaving 9 bases not matched to a gene. CDR3 DNA: TGTGCCACCAGTGATACTAGCGGGAGTTTATTGTTCAATGAGCAGTTCTTC. It encodes CATSDTSGSLLFNEQFF.

The chain employs TRBV2 and TRBJ2-3, with 9 nucleotides matching TRBD2. CDR3 size: 14 residues. Germline CDR1 and CDR2: SNHLY and FYNNEI. V shed 5 bases and J 0 bases; nucleotides not matched to a gene: 0. The CDR3 loop is CASSTSGSTDTQYF. DNA for the CDR3: TGTGCCAGCAGTACTAGCGGGAGCACAGATACGCAGTATTTT.

CDR3 DNA sequence: TGTGCCACCCAGGGGGCAGGGAGGAACGAGCAGTACTTC. This translates into CATQGAGRNEQYF. The V call is TRBV27, the J call TRBJ2-7, with 8 nucleotides matching TRBD1. The CDR3 extends over 13 amino acids. The germline V gene encodes CDR1 MNHEY and CDR2 SMNVEV (reference sequence). The V gene end was trimmed by 10 bases and the J gene end by 5 bases; junction bases not matched to a gene: 10.

This clone was observed a handful of times. This chain links TRBV7-3 with TRBJ2-2, with D maybe TRBD1 (6 bases). Germline V CDR1 and CDR2: SGHTA, FQGTGA. V gave up 6 bases and J gave up 5 bases, with 13 bases separating them. The CDR3 sequence is 14 residues long. The CDR3 DNA is TGTGCCAGCAGACTAAACAGGGAGACCGGGGAGCTGTTTTTT. Translating gives CASRLNRETGELFF.

CDR3 bases: TGTGCCAGCATTGTTTCATCCGGGACAGGGTCATCTGGCTACACCTTC. Translation: CASIVSSGTGSSGYTF. The V gene is TRBV5-4, the J gene TRBJ1-2; TRBD1 matches 9 bases. Germline CDR1 SGHNT, CDR2 YYREEE (reference sequence). This CDR3 is built from 16 residues. V shed 6 bases and J 7 bases; nucleotides not matched to a gene: 16. Filled out from reference TRBV5-4 and TRBJ1-2, the complete variable domain reads ETGVTQSPTHLIKTRGQQVTLRCSSQSGHNTVSWYQQALGQGPQFIFQYYREEENGRGNFPPRFSGLQFPNYSSELNVNALELDDSALYLCASIVSSGTGSSGYTFGSGTRLTVV.

The chain couples TRBV6-2 or TRBV6-3 to TRBJ1-5; D perhaps matches TRBD1 (5 bases). The length of the CDR3 is 14 residues. Germline V gene data show CDR1 as MNHEY and CDR2 as SVGEGT. Trimming left V 5 bases short and J 3 bases short, with 11 bases between. For the CDR3, the DNA is TGTGCCAGCAGTGAGACGGGACTCAATCAGCCCCAGCATTTT. As protein: CASSETGLNQPQHF.